This entry lists 5 T cell receptor beta chains sequenced from one sample in a study of tumor-infiltrating lymphocytes in primary liver carcinoma. Co-extracted RNA and DNA came from around 20-30 mg of unsorted bulk tissue. Reverse transcription of approximately 520 ng total RNA with a constant-region primer produced TCR beta cDNA. Three-round nested multiplex PCR performed with slightly modified ARM-PCR produced the TCR beta libraries. Both of the initial two PCR rounds ran for approximately 11 cycles and employed TRBV1-TRBV30 forward primers alongside a C-beta reverse primer. TCRdb redid the calling of the multiplex PCR reads with MiXCR, one entry per CDR3 protein. The data contain roughly 200,000 distinct CDR3 sequences, over 80% of them singletons. Source material: tumor tissue from primary liver carcinoma. The receptors stem from a man in his forties with primary liver carcinoma and hepatitis B virus infection.

As concerns this clonotype: Since the CDR3 does not end with the conserved phenylalanine or tryptophan, this likely comes from a read error. The chain links TRBV10-3 to TRBJ1-1; 7 bases fit TRBD1. The germline gives CDR1 ENHRY, CDR2 SYGVKD. The CDR3 covers 13 residues. Trimming took 9 bases from V and 5 from J; bases not matched to a gene: 9. The CDR3, as DNA: TGTGCCATAAGCCAGGGGGAGGAAACTGAAGCTTTCTCT. The encoded protein is CAISQGEETEAFS.

The rearrangement links TRBV11-2 to TRBJ2-1; 7 bases fit TRBD2. Germline V gene data show CDR1 as SGHAT and CDR2 as FQNNGV. The CDR3 loop spans 14 amino acids. With 10 bases clipped from V and 15 bases from J, the junction kept 21 bases outside the gene matches. The DNA for the CDR3 is TGTGCCAACAGTTTAGATACTATCGGGAGGTCTCTGTTCTTC. This gives the protein CANSLDTIGRSLFF.

About this clonotype: The junction and the germline gene differ at one end; a read error may be behind it. The genes are TRBV30 and TRBJ1-4; D remains ambiguous. CDR1 GTSNPN and CDR2 SVGIG come from the germline V gene (reference sequence). The length of the CDR3 is 13 residues. CDR3 bases: TGTGCCCGGAGTGGTTCGAACGGTGAAAAACTGCTTTTT. Translated, it gives CARSGSNGEKLLF.

To note about this clonotype: An end of the junction differs from the germline gene, which may be a read error. The rearrangement uses TRBV29-1 and TRBJ1-4, with TRBD1 identical over 7 bases. The CDR3 loop spans 13 amino acids. Germline CDR1 reads SQVTM; CDR2 reads ANQGSEA. The CDR3 loop is CNASVQGGEKLLF. The CDR3 DNA sequence: TGCAACGCCAGCGTTCAGGGGGGAGAAAAACTGTTATTT.

This clonotype was seen repeatedly, ten times or more. This rearrangement joins TRBV7-9 to TRBJ2-6, with D uncertain. The CDR3 spans 17 residues. V lost 4 bases, J lost 0 bases, and 13 bases lay in between. Germline V gene lookup returns CDR1 SEHNR and CDR2 FQNEAQ (reference sequence). In DNA form, the CDR3 reads TGTGCCAGCAGCTCTCCGATGCAAATCTCTGGGGCCAACGTCCTGACTTTC. This encodes CASSSPMQISGANVLTF.